The 28 T cell receptor beta chains in this list originate from one sample, sequenced in a study of cytomegalovirus exposure and HLA in healthy donors. PCR was performed using 60 Vbeta and 13 Jbeta primers. Clones were sequenced by immunoSEQ multiplex PCR, and TCRdb holds only the in-frame ones, with some missing. The table includes about 120,000 clones, 65% to 85% detected once. The sample was PBMCs. These receptors all stem from a woman between 40 and 50 years old in good health and CMV-seropositive.

The rearrangement uses TRBV18 and TRBJ2-2, with D uncertain. Between the trimmed V and J ends, which lost 2 bases and 4 bases, there was a span of 5 bases. Germline values: CDR1 KGHSH, CDR2 LQKENI. The CDR3 runs to 13 residues. In DNA, the CDR3 is TGTGCCAGCTCACCAAGGAGCACCGGGGAGCTGTTTTTT. Protein sequence: CASSPRSTGELFF.

A remark on this clone: One end of the junction is discordant with germline, which a read error may explain. This chain uses TRBV6-1 with TRBJ1-2; 7 bases match TRBD1. CDR3 length: 15 amino acids. Per the germline V gene, CDR1 is MNHNS and CDR2 is SASEGT. CDR3 nucleotides: TGTGCCAGCAGAGAAGGAGGGACAGAGATCTATGGCTACACCTTC. Protein sequence: CASREGGTEIYGYTF.

The chain links TRBV5-4 to TRBJ1-2; tentatively, D is TRBD1 (6 bases). V lost 2 bases and J lost 3, with 17 bases in between. The length of the CDR3 is 16 residues. Germline lookup yields CDR1 SGHNT and CDR2 YYREEE (reference sequence). CDR3 residues: CASSLDRQELDYGYTF. DNA for the CDR3: TGTGCCAGCAGCTTAGACAGACAGGAGCTAGACTATGGCTACACCTTC.

This clone has only a few counts. Here the CDR3 DNA reads TGTGCCAGCAGTAAGGACGGCGGGGCTTTCTTT. Translating it yields CASSKDGGAFF. The gene calls are TRBV6-6 and TRBJ1-1; D gene unclear. Trimming took 5 bases from V and 11 from J, leaving 12 bases between them. This CDR3 is built from 11 residues. Germline V CDR1 and CDR2: MNHNY, SVGAGI (reference sequence).

The chain recombines TRBV28 with TRBJ2-1; possibly TRBD2 for D (6 bases). CDR1 and CDR2 (germline): MDHEN, SYDVKM. V was trimmed by 2 bases and J by 9 bases, leaving 8 bases between them. The CDR3 contains 12 residues. The CDR3 reads CASSLGRPEQFF. CDR3 DNA sequence: TGTGCCAGCAGTTTAGGGAGGCCTGAGCAGTTCTTC.

The CDR3 bases are TGTGCCAGCAGCTCCAGAGACAGGGCATCTGGAAACACCATATATTTT. Its protein product is CASSSRDRASGNTIYF. The rearrangement links TRBV5-6 to TRBJ1-3, with TRBD1 matching 7 bases. The CDR3 consists of 16 residues. Trimming took 3 bases from V and 1 from J; bases not matched to a gene: 7. Per the germline V gene, CDR1 is SGHDT and CDR2 is YYEEEE.

The table lists this clone with a few counts. The V and J genes are TRBV28 and TRBJ1-1, with 8 bases identical to TRBD1. Unmatched junction bases numbered 9, after V lost 8 bases and J lost 1 base. The CDR3 covers 15 residues. Germline CDR1 and CDR2: MDHEN and SYDVKM. CDR3 residues: CASEVSGGSNTEAFF. In DNA form, the CDR3 reads TGTGCCAGCGAAGTCTCAGGGGGCTCGAACACTGAAGCTTTCTTT.

A note on this clone: The junction departs from germline at one end; a sequencing error may be responsible. The V and J genes are TRBV7-9 and TRBJ1-3; TRBD1 is a possible D gene (6 bases). Germline V gene data show CDR1 as SEHNR and CDR2 as FQNEAQ (reference sequence). This CDR3 is 13 amino acids long. The CDR3 loop reads CSSSLERGYTIYF. CDR3 DNA sequence: TGTTCCAGCAGCTTAGAAAGGGGGTACACCATATATTTT.

The chain combines TRBV5-1 with TRBJ2-5; 8 nucleotides agree with TRBD2. This CDR3 is built from 14 residues. V lost 7 bases, J lost 1 base, and 6 bases stayed unmatched. Germline-derived CDR1 and CDR2 are SGHRS and YFSETQ. CDR3 region: CASGTAGGQETQYF. In DNA form, the CDR3 reads TGCGCCAGCGGCACGGCGGGGGGCCAAGAGACCCAGTACTTC.

There are a few counts of this clone. The chain has TRBV6-5 and TRBJ1-6, with a tentative D call TRBD1 (6 bases). Trimming took off 6 bases at V and 10 bases at J, with 16 bases between the two ends. Germline CDR1 and CDR2: MNHEY and SVGAGI. The CDR3 runs to 14 residues. The CDR3 spells CASSSGTNPSPLHF. CDR3 DNA: TGTGCCAGCAGCTCCGGGACAAACCCGTCACCCCTCCACTTT.

The chain joins TRBV4-3 to TRBJ1-6; 9 nucleotides match TRBD1. Trimming took 3 bases from V and 10 from J; bases not matched to a gene: 7. The germline gives CDR1 LGHNA, CDR2 YSLEER. This CDR3 has 15 residues. The DNA for the CDR3 is TGCGCCAGCAGCCAGCACAGGGGGCCAGGGTCACCCCTCCACTTT. Protein product: CASSQHRGPGSPLHF.

The chain combines TRBV30 with TRBJ1-1; the D is unclear. Germline lookup yields CDR1 GTSNPN and CDR2 SVGIG (reference sequence). Trimming left V 0 bases short and J 0 bases short, with 5 bases between. This CDR3 has 13 residues. The CDR3 sequence is CAWSVLVNTEAFF. The CDR3 nucleotides are TGTGCCTGGAGTGTACTGGTGAACACTGAAGCTTTCTTT.

The chain joins TRBV5-1 to TRBJ2-1; maybe TRBD1 (6 bases). CDR1 and CDR2 from the germline V gene are SGHRS and YFSETQ. This CDR3 contains 16 residues. The V end was cut by 5 bases, the J end by 7 bases, with 22 bases between. This CDR3 reads CASRLTGPPVGNEQFF. In DNA, the CDR3 is TGCGCCAGCAGGTTAACAGGGCCCCCGGTAGGGAATGAGCAGTTCTTC.

The chain joins TRBV18 to TRBJ2-7; D is undetermined. This CDR3 contains 12 residues. CDR1 is KGHSH and CDR2 is LQKENI in the germline V gene. Trimming took off 4 bases at V and 2 bases at J, with 6 bases between the two ends. The CDR3 DNA sequence: TGTGCCAGCTCACTCTTAGCCTACGAGCAGTACTTC. This gives the protein CASSLLAYEQYF.

The rearrangement links TRBV13 to TRBJ2-2; no clear D. The CDR3 covers 11 residues. Between the trimmed V and J ends, which lost 3 bases and 8 bases, there was a span of 4 bases. In germline, CDR1 is PRHDT, CDR2 FYEKMQ (reference sequence). Written as DNA, the CDR3 is TGTGCCAGCAGCTTGGAGGGGGAGCTGTTTTTT. Translation: CASSLEGELFF.

The rearrangement links TRBV30 to TRBJ2-2; the match to TRBD1 covers 8 bases. This CDR3 contains 15 residues. Per germline, CDR1 GTSNPN and CDR2 SVGIG (reference sequence). With 3 bases clipped from V and 2 bases from J, the junction kept 5 bases outside the gene matches. The CDR3 nucleotides read TGTGCCTGGAGAAACACAGGGGGTAACACCGGGGAGCTGTTTTTT. Translated, it gives CAWRNTGGNTGELFF.

This clone was recorded only once. V is TRBV4-3 and J is TRBJ1-2; D is undetermined. The germline V gene has CDR1 LGHNA and CDR2 YSLEER. This CDR3 has 15 amino acids. The V gene lost 0 bases and the J gene lost 5 bases, with 13 bases spanning the gap. CDR3 bases: TGCGCCAGCAGCCAAGATCGTTTAGGAGGGTATGGCTACACCTTC. Amino acids: CASSQDRLGGYGYTF.

V gene TRBV4-3 combines with J gene TRBJ1-1; possible D gene TRBD1, 5 bases. The CDR3 spans 14 residues. Trimming took off 4 bases at V and 0 bases at J, with 9 bases between the two ends. Germline assignment: CDR1 LGHNA and CDR2 YSLEER. The CDR3 DNA reads TGCGCCAGCAGCCGGGGGGATATGAACACTGAAGCTTTCTTT. It yields the protein CASSRGDMNTEAFF.

J is TRBJ2-4 and V is TRBV5-6; D might be TRBD2 (5 bases). Germline V gene lookup returns CDR1 SGHDT and CDR2 YYEEEE. This CDR3 spans 15 amino acids. V was cut by 4 bases and J by 7 bases, with 18 bases left in between. The DNA for the CDR3 is TGTGCCAGCAGCCGAGTTCTAGCCCGTTCGAACATTCAGTACTTC. Encoded protein: CASSRVLARSNIQYF.

The chain links TRBV7-9 to TRBJ1-4, with 7 bases aligning to TRBD1. The CDR3 covers 13 residues. V was clipped by 5 bases and J by 7 bases; unmatched bases: 4. Germline V gene lookup returns CDR1 SEHNR and CDR2 FQNEAQ (reference sequence). The CDR3 DNA reads as TGTGCCAGCAGCACGGGACAGCTTGAAAAACTGTTTTTT. Protein: CASSTGQLEKLFF.

This clone turned up a few times. This chain connects TRBV18 to TRBJ1-1; D unresolved. V was cut by 5 bases and J by 5 bases, with 15 bases left in between. This CDR3 comprises 14 residues. The germline V gene has CDR1 KGHSH and CDR2 LQKENI. CDR3 loop: CASSSREEGTEAFF. DNA for the CDR3: TGTGCCAGCTCATCCCGGGAGGAGGGTACTGAAGCTTTCTTT.

This chain links TRBV4-1 with TRBJ2-3; D is possibly TRBD2 (5 bases). The CDR3 has 14 amino acids. V lost 0 bases to trimming and J lost 1 base, with 5 bases between them. The germline gives CDR1 MGHRA, CDR2 YSYEKL. The CDR3 loop is CASSQEAGTDTQYF. The CDR3 region has the DNA TGCGCCAGCAGCCAAGAAGCGGGCACAGATACGCAGTATTTT.

The V gene is TRBV19, the J gene TRBJ2-1; 9 nucleotides match TRBD2. Trimming took 2 bases from V and 6 from J; bases not matched to a gene: 8. The CDR3 runs 16 residues. Per the germline V gene, CDR1 is LNHDA and CDR2 is SQIVND (reference sequence). The CDR3 nucleotides read TGTGCCAGTAGTATAAAGGTAGCGGGAGCTCGCAATGAGCAGTTCTTC. This sequence encodes CASSIKVAGARNEQFF.

The chain links TRBV7-9 to TRBJ2-7, with 8 bases aligning to TRBD1. Losses at the gene ends were 5 bases for V and 5 bases for J; bases not matched to a gene: 11. Germline lookup yields CDR1 SEHNR and CDR2 FQNEAQ (reference sequence). The CDR3 covers 15 residues. The CDR3 region has the DNA TGTGCCAGCAGCCCTGCAGACAGGGGCCGGGACGAGCAGTACTTC. This translates into CASSPADRGRDEQYF.

V and J are TRBV7-8 and TRBJ2-3, with D hard to call. Trimming cost V 5 bases and J 6 bases, with 12 bases left between them. Germline V gene sequence: CDR1 SGHVS, CDR2 FQNEAQ. The CDR3 length is 13 residues. CDR3 sequence reads: CASSLPLADTQYF. The CDR3, as DNA: TGTGCCAGCAGCCTCCCCCTTGCGGATACGCAGTATTTT.

In nucleotides, the CDR3 is TGTGCCAGCAGCTCGTCCCTAGGTCCCTACGAGCAGTACTTC. The encoded protein is CASSSSLGPYEQYF. V gene TRBV13 combines with J gene TRBJ2-7; D remains unclear. Trimming took off 4 bases at V and 2 bases at J, with 12 bases between the two ends. In germline, CDR1 is PRHDT, CDR2 FYEKMQ (reference sequence). The CDR3 spans 14 residues.

The chain uses TRBV18 and TRBJ1-2, with 8 bases that match TRBD1. The length of the CDR3 is 13 residues. Germline-derived CDR1 and CDR2 are KGHSH and LQKENI. Trimming at V came to 6 bases and at J to 5 bases, leaving 5 bases not matched to a gene. The CDR3 DNA follows: TGTGCCAGCTCGCCGGACAGGGTTTATGGCTACACCTTC. Its protein product is CASSPDRVYGYTF.

This clone was observed a few times. The DNA for the CDR3 is TGTGCCAGCAGCTTATCAGGGGTGGGGACTGAAGCTTTCTTT. Its protein is CASSLSGVGTEAFF. The rearrangement joins TRBV7-3 to TRBJ1-1; a weak D match, TRBD1 (6 bases). The CDR3 spans 14 residues. Trimming removed 2 bases at V and 5 bases at J, with 12 bases between. The V gene's germline CDR1 is SGHTA and CDR2 FQGTGA.